A single sample gave rise to the 26 T cell receptor beta chains below, sequenced in a study of control samples from healthy donors and cancer patients. The table came from immunoSEQ multiplex PCR; TCRdb's copy has only in-frame clones and leaves some out. The table records some 130,000 clones, 92% of them present only once. Specimen: blood. Every receptor here comes from a woman aged 45-65 years in good health.

This clone appeared once. The rearrangement uses TRBV2 and TRBJ1-2; unclear D gene. Germline V gene data show CDR1 as SNHLY and CDR2 as FYNNEI. The CDR3 contains 13 residues. V lost 2 bases to trimming and J lost 3 bases, with 7 bases between them. In DNA form, the CDR3 reads TGTGCCAGCAGTGAAACTATGGACTATGGCTACACCTTC. As protein: CASSETMDYGYTF. Full variable domain (missing parts from reference TRBV2 and TRBJ1-2): EPEVTQTPSHQVTQMGQEVILRCVPISNHLYFYWYRQILGQKVEFLVSFYNNEISEKSEIFDDQFSVERPDGSNFTLKIRSTKLEDSAMYFCASSETMDYGYTFGSGTRLTVV.

The rearrangement joins TRBV5-1 to TRBJ2-1; the D gene could be TRBD1 or TRBD2 (6 bases each). Trimming stripped 3 bases from V and 4 bases from J, with 20 bases between. Germline loops: CDR1 SGHRS, CDR2 YFSETQ. The CDR3 runs to 17 residues. Written as DNA, the CDR3 is TGCGCCAGCAGCTCTGACTATAGGGGGGCTGGGTACAATGAGCAGTTCTTC. Its translation: CASSSDYRGAGYNEQFF.

The V gene is TRBV7-2, the J gene TRBJ1-6; unclear D gene. V was clipped by 2 bases and J by 8 bases, with 7 bases between them. The germline V gene has CDR1 SGHTA and CDR2 FQGNSA. The CDR3 runs 13 residues. CDR3: CASSLYTDSPLHF. In DNA form, the CDR3 reads TGTGCCAGCAGCTTATATACTGATTCACCCCTCCACTTT.

The rearrangement joins TRBV27 to TRBJ2-7, with a possible D match to TRBD2 (5 bases). The CDR3 covers 15 residues. Deletions cut 5 bases from V and 2 bases from J, with 16 bases between. The V gene's germline CDR1 is MNHEY and CDR2 SMNVEV (reference sequence). CDR3 amino acids: CASSLEADDAYEQYF. As DNA, the CDR3 is TGTGCCAGCAGTCTCGAAGCGGACGACGCCTACGAGCAGTACTTC.

This clone was detected once. In DNA form, the CDR3 reads TGCGCCAGCAGCTTGGAAGCTCGACGGGATAATTCACCCCTCCACTTT. This gives the protein CASSLEARRDNSPLHF. V and J are TRBV5-1 and TRBJ1-6; D is undetermined. This CDR3 has 16 residues. V was trimmed by 0 bases and J by 5 bases, leaving 12 bases between them. The germline CDR1 and CDR2 sequences are SGHRS and YFSETQ.

This sequence joins TRBV27 and TRBJ2-2; 7 positions agree with TRBD2. V lost 5 bases, J lost 1 base, and 4 bases stayed unmatched. The germline gives CDR1 MNHEY, CDR2 SMNVEV (reference sequence). The CDR3 sequence is 15 residues long. The CDR3 DNA follows: TGTGCCAGCAGTAAAATAGCGGGGAACACCGGGGAGCTGTTTTTT. Protein: CASSKIAGNTGELFF.

The genes are TRBV5-1 and TRBJ1-2; 8 positions agree with TRBD1. The CDR3 has 15 amino acids. V lost 4 bases to trimming and J lost 4 bases; unmatched junction nucleotides: 9. Per the germline V gene, CDR1 is SGHRS and CDR2 is YFSETQ. The CDR3 here is CASSPTGEASYGYTF. The CDR3 DNA is TGCGCCAGCAGCCCGACAGGGGAGGCTAGCTATGGCTACACCTTC.

CDR3 in amino acids: CASSQETSNSPLHF. CDR3 bases: TGTGCCAGCAGCCAAGAGACGAGTAATTCACCCCTCCACTTT. This rearrangement joins TRBV14 to TRBJ1-6; D gene unclear. V lost 0 bases and J lost 6, with 6 bases in between. Germline CDR1 and CDR2: SGHDN and FVKESK. The CDR3 sequence is 14 residues long.

This rearrangement joins TRBV7-9 to TRBJ2-1; D remains ambiguous. Trimming removed 6 bases at V and 0 bases at J, with 12 bases between. The CDR3 sequence is 15 residues long. Per germline, CDR1 SEHNR and CDR2 FQNEAQ (reference sequence). CDR3 DNA: TGTGCCAGCAGACGTCAGACTCGCTCCTACAATGAGCAGTTCTTC. This encodes CASRRQTRSYNEQFF.

The sample holds one count of this clone. The rearrangement links TRBV12-3 or TRBV12-4 to TRBJ1-6; D is ambiguous. The CDR3 totals 13 residues. The V and J ends lost 5 bases and 10 bases respectively, with 12 bases between them. The CDR3 is CASSPESGSPLHF. CDR3 in DNA: TGTGCCAGCAGTCCGGAGTCGGGGTCACCCCTCCACTTT.

Here the CDR3 reads CASSLGTGGSGYTF. CDR3 bases: TGTGCCAGCAGCTTGGGGACAGGGGGAAGTGGCTACACCTTC. The chain carries TRBV5-5 and TRBJ1-2; 10 nucleotides agree with TRBD1. The CDR3 is 14 amino acids. V lost 0 bases and J lost 7; bases outside the gene matches: 3. CDR1 is SGHKS and CDR2 is YYEKEE in the germline V gene (reference sequence).

V and J are TRBV5-1 and TRBJ2-7; D is undetermined. Germline CDR1 reads SGHRS; CDR2 reads YFSETQ. Between the trimmed V and J ends, which lost 2 bases and 1 base, there was a span of 13 bases. This CDR3 comprises 15 residues. The CDR3 sequence is CASSFGSDSSYEQYF. The CDR3, as DNA: TGCGCCAGCAGCTTCGGGTCGGATTCGTCCTACGAGCAGTACTTC.

The chain has TRBV6-5 and TRBJ2-3; D unresolved. Germline-derived CDR1 and CDR2 are MNHEY and SVGAGI. The V end was cut by 2 bases, the J end by 4 bases, with 10 bases between. CDR3 length: 14 amino acids. The DNA for the CDR3 is TGTGCCAGCAGTTACAAATCAGGATCAGATACGCAGTATTTT. Translation: CASSYKSGSDTQYF.

The V and J genes are TRBV5-6 and TRBJ1-2; possibly TRBD1 for D (5 bases). This CDR3 comprises 12 residues. CDR1 is SGHDT and CDR2 is YYEEEE in the germline V gene. Trimming cost V 6 bases and J 3 bases, with 9 bases left between them. DNA for the CDR3: TGTGCCAGCAATGAACAGGACTATGGCTACACCTTC. Translation: CASNEQDYGYTF.

The sample holds one count of this clone. The rearrangement links TRBV20-1 to TRBJ2-5; no reliable D call. This CDR3 contains 11 residues. Between the trimmed V and J ends, which lost 4 bases and 5 bases, there was a span of 8 bases. The V gene's germline CDR1 is DFQATT and CDR2 SNEGSKA (reference sequence). CDR3 region: CSAKVVETQYF. DNA of the CDR3: TGCAGTGCTAAGGTCGTTGAGACCCAGTACTTC.

V gene TRBV6-5 combines with J gene TRBJ1-5; D unresolved. CDR3 length: 13 amino acids. Trimming stripped 6 bases from V and 4 bases from J, with 10 bases between. Germline lookup yields CDR1 MNHEY and CDR2 SVGAGI. The CDR3 is CASSKGINQPQHF. The CDR3 DNA reads as TGTGCCAGCAGCAAAGGGATAAATCAGCCCCAGCATTTT.

This chain links TRBV20-1 with TRBJ1-5; D remains unclear. CDR3 length: 14 amino acids. The germline V gene has CDR1 DFQATT and CDR2 SNEGSKA (reference sequence). V was trimmed by 3 bases and J by 11 bases, leaving 20 bases between them. The CDR3 DNA reads TGCAGTGCTAGTCAGGAAGGGAGGATCTTGTCCCAGCATTTT. Its translation is CSASQEGRILSQHF.

J is TRBJ1-1 and V is TRBV15; unclear D gene. This CDR3 is built from 11 residues. V was trimmed by 3 bases and J by 5 bases, leaving 4 bases between them. Germline lookup yields CDR1 LNHNV and CDR2 YYDKDF (reference sequence). The CDR3 nucleotides are TGTGCCACCAGCAGTCTAACTGAAGCTTTCTTT. It translates to CATSSLTEAFF.

This clone was observed a single time. The chain joins TRBV6-4 to TRBJ1-1; 7 nucleotides agree with TRBD1. CDR3 length: 13 amino acids. The germline gives CDR1 MRHNA, CDR2 SNTAGT. The junction had 3 bases not matched to a gene; V was cut back by 4 bases and J by 4 bases. CDR3 nucleotide sequence: TGTGCCAGCAGTGCAAACAGGGGCACTGAAGCTTTCTTT. Its translation is CASSANRGTEAFF.

CDR3 protein: CASSLSETYGYTF. The DNA of the CDR3 is TGCGCCAGCAGCTTGTCGGAGACCTATGGCTACACCTTC. The rearrangement uses TRBV5-1 and TRBJ1-2; D is ambiguous. This CDR3 has 13 amino acids. Germline V lookup: CDR1 SGHRS, CDR2 YFSETQ. Between the trimmed V and J ends, which lost 1 base and 4 bases, there was a span of 8 bases.

The V and J genes are TRBV3-1 (or the pseudogene TRBV3-2) and TRBJ1-3, with 8 bases lining up with TRBD1. There are 23 residues in the CDR3. V trimming: 1 base; J trimming: 0 bases; junction bases outside the gene matches: 23. The germline CDR1 and CDR2 sequences are LGHDT and YNNKEL (reference sequence). The CDR3 DNA sequence: TGTGCCAGCAGCCAAGGAAAACTAGGACAGGGAAAGATCCAATCGTTCTCTGGAAACACCATATATTTT. Translation: CASSQGKLGQGKIQSFSGNTIYF.

The chain carries TRBV9 and TRBJ2-4; TRBD2 agrees at 15 bases. The CDR3 totals 18 residues. The V gene end was trimmed by 3 bases and the J gene end by 9 bases; junction bases not matched to a gene: 13. Germline V gene lookup returns CDR1 SGDLS and CDR2 YYNGEE. CDR3 coding DNA: TGTGCCAGCAGCGCCGGGACTAGCGGGGGGCCGGCACAGGGCATTCAGTACTTC. Translation: CASSAGTSGGPAQGIQYF.

The chain is built from TRBV2 and TRBJ1-5; 10 bases map to TRBD1. J gave up 2 bases and V 4 bases, and 11 bases lay outside the gene matches. The CDR3 sequence is 18 residues long. Germline assignment: CDR1 SNHLY and CDR2 FYNNEI. The CDR3 spells CASSAAPGTGDGNQPQHF. The CDR3 DNA is TGTGCCAGCAGTGCCGCCCCCGGGACAGGGGACGGCAATCAGCCCCAGCATTTT.

The chain links TRBV6-6 to TRBJ1-2; TRBD1 matches at 9 bases. From germline, CDR1 is MNHNY and CDR2 SVGAGI (reference sequence). The CDR3 runs 14 residues. The junction had 2 bases not matched to a gene; V was cut back by 4 bases and J by 2 bases. For the CDR3, the DNA is TGTGCCAGCAGTTTAGGGACAGGGAACTATGGCTACACCTTC. Its translation is CASSLGTGNYGYTF.

V is TRBV29-1 and J is TRBJ1-2; 7 bases map to TRBD1. The CDR3 contains 13 residues. The germline CDR1 and CDR2 sequences are SQVTM and ANQGSEA. Trimming cost V 4 bases and J 5 bases; bases outside gene matches: 7. As DNA, the CDR3 is TGCAGCGTTGCGACCGGGACAGAGTATGGCTACACCTTC. Its translation: CSVATGTEYGYTF.

This sequence joins TRBV9 and TRBJ2-5; a possible D gene is TRBD2 (6 bases). This CDR3 has 15 residues. The V gene's germline CDR1 is SGDLS and CDR2 YYNGEE. Trimming pared 0 bases from V and 2 bases from J, leaving 11 bases between. CDR3 sequence reads: CASSVEGGLQETQYF. CDR3 nucleotide sequence: TGTGCCAGCAGCGTAGAGGGAGGACTACAAGAGACCCAGTACTTC. Drawing the rest from reference TRBV9 and TRBJ2-5, the complete variable domain is DSGVTQTPKHLITATGQRVTLRCSPRSGDLSVYWYQQSLDQGLQFLIQYYNGEERAKGNILERFSAQQFPDLHSELNLSSLELGDSALYFCASSVEGGLQETQYFGPGTRLLVL.